The T cell receptor beta chain described here comes from a study of cytomegalovirus exposure and HLA in healthy donors. Whole-study results and caveats: Analyses of presence and absence presupposed an approximately uniform sequencing depth across donors. With DRB1 most and HLA-C fewest, TCR association rates differed between HLA loci in a later analysis. The sole available immune exposure information was CMV serostatus.

A remark on this clone: Its specificity is not known.

13 Jbeta primers and 60 Vbeta primers were used for the PCR. The data were produced by immunoSEQ multiplex PCR, yet TCRdb's version contains in-frame clones alone and is incomplete. This repertoire comprises about 120,000 clones; its ten largest clones make up approximately 1.8%. The CDR3 runs 16 residues. The germline CDR1 and CDR2 sequences are SGHVS and FQNEAQ. Trimming at V came to 4 bases and at J to 2 bases, leaving 8 bases not matched to a gene. The TCR originated in a man aged 18 to 30 in good health and CMV-seronegative. The chain has TRBV7-8 and TRBJ2-7, with 10 bases lining up with TRBD2. The specimen was PBMCs. The CDR3 reads CASSSAPTSGPYEQYF. The CDR3 nucleotides read TGTGCCAGCAGCTCCGCCCCGACTAGCGGGCCCTACGAGCAGTACTTC.